This paragraph reports one T cell receptor beta chain. Antigen specificity is unknown. This sample is part of a study of T cell responses to AZD1222 COVID-19 vaccine. The V and J ends lost 2 bases and 3 bases, in that order; junction bases with no gene match: 7. In germline, CDR1 is KGHSH, CDR2 LQKENI. The CDR3 covers 16 residues. Findings and caveats of the study: Donor demographics were predominantly white British with a female majority; clonal diversity may be underestimated.

TCRdb's copy holds only in-frame clones and misses some; the assay was immunoSEQ multiplex PCR. The sample consists of about 120,000 clones, about 90% of them appearing once. The chain uses TRBV18 and TRBJ1-5, with 7 bases fitting TRBD1. The clonotype originates from an adult in good health. The specimen was peripheral blood, collected on day 0 of AZD1222 vaccination. As DNA, the CDR3 is TGTGCCAGCTCACCAATCGGGACAGCGAACAATCAGCCCCAGCATTTT. As protein: CASSPIGTANNQPQHF.